These 19 T cell receptor beta chains were all obtained from the same sample, sequenced in a study of beta chain features in type 1 diabetes. Every isolated RNA sample was fully reverse transcribed, so sequencing captured expressed TCRB transcripts. The data were produced by immunoSEQ multiplex PCR, yet TCRdb's version contains in-frame clones alone and is incomplete. The sample gives approximately 170,000 clones, around 63% of which show up once; approximately 0.09% is in the top ten. Their antigens are not known. General study points: People with Type 1 diabetes carried modestly yet significantly shorter TCRB CDR3s in all four CD4+ subsets.

What was sequenced was naive CD4+ T cells from blood. Receptors originate from a man aged 30-40 years with type 1 diabetes.

The gene calls are TRBV4-1 and TRBJ2-7; D is perhaps TRBD1 (5 bases). CDR1 and CDR2 (germline): MGHRA, YSYEKL. The CDR3 covers 17 residues. Trimming stripped 0 bases from V and 0 bases from J, with 15 bases between. The CDR3 DNA follows: TGCGCCAGCAGCCAAGATCCTAGGGGCGCGAACTCCTACGAGCAGTACTTC. Protein: CASSQDPRGANSYEQYF.

This chain joins TRBV5-1 and TRBJ2-7; D is perhaps TRBD1 or TRBD2 (5 bases each). Germline CDR1 SGHRS, CDR2 YFSETQ. CDR3 size: 14 residues. Trimming shortened V by 3 bases and J by 6 bases, and 16 bases separated the two germline ends. CDR3 in amino acids: CASSYGSRGAEQYF. In nucleotides, the CDR3 is TGCGCCAGCAGCTATGGGTCCCGAGGGGCCGAGCAGTACTTC.

This clone has just one count. At one end, the junction sequence differs from germline, possibly due to a read error. The V gene is TRBV5-1, the J gene TRBJ2-3; 9 nucleotides align to TRBD1. The germline CDR1 and CDR2 sequences are SGHRS and YFSETQ. This CDR3 region has 12 residues. CDR3 sequence: CASSLEGQGLNF. CDR3 nucleotide sequence: TGCGCCAGCAGCTTGGAGGGACAGGGCCTTAATTTT.

V usage is TRBV7-2 and J usage is TRBJ2-7; no firm D call. Germline V gene data show CDR1 as SGHTA and CDR2 as FQGNSA. V was pared by 1 base and J by 6 bases, with 13 bases between. This CDR3 comprises 14 residues. This CDR3 reads CASSLVPGVGEQYF. The DNA for the CDR3 is TGTGCCAGCAGCTTAGTGCCAGGCGTCGGCGAGCAGTACTTC.

Here the CDR3 DNA reads TGTGCCAGCAGTGAATCCCCACAGGTCCACGAGCAGTACTTC. Translated: CASSESPQVHEQYF. V and J are TRBV25-1 and TRBJ2-7; D might be TRBD1 (5 bases). This CDR3 spans 14 amino acids. Germline loops: CDR1 MGHDK, CDR2 SYGVNS. V was trimmed by 1 base and J by 5 bases, leaving 12 bases between them.

This chain joins TRBV19 and TRBJ2-3, with 7 bases aligning to TRBD1. J lost 3 bases, V lost 3 bases, and 3 bases had no gene match. Germline V gene lookup returns CDR1 LNHDA and CDR2 SQIVND (reference sequence). This CDR3 contains 14 residues. The CDR3 loop is CASSIDRATDTQYF. The CDR3, as DNA: TGTGCCAGTAGTATCGACAGGGCGACAGATACGCAGTATTTT.

The chain employs TRBV7-9 and TRBJ1-6; D possibly corresponds to TRBD1 (5 bases). Germline CDR1 is SEHNR and CDR2 is FQNEAQ (reference sequence). V was cut by 5 bases and J by 8 bases, with 13 bases left in between. This CDR3 has 14 residues. As DNA, the CDR3 is TGTGCCAGCAGCCCCGGGACTCGGGATTCACCCCTCCACTTT. Translation: CASSPGTRDSPLHF.

The chain couples TRBV30 to TRBJ2-7; 9 bases are shared with TRBD2. The CDR3 has 13 residues. J lost 6 bases, V lost 3 bases, and 6 bases had no gene match. Germline V gives CDR1 GTSNPN, CDR2 SVGIG (reference sequence). CDR3 bases: TGTGCCTGGAGGTTAGCGGGGGCTACCGAGCAGTACTTC. Its protein product is CAWRLAGATEQYF.

The J gene is TRBJ2-5, the V gene TRBV29-1, with a possible D match to TRBD1 (6 bases). CDR3 size: 14 residues. Trimming shortened V by 2 bases and J by 5 bases, and 15 bases separated the two germline ends. Germline values: CDR1 SQVTM, CDR2 ANQGSEA. CDR3 residues: CSVELGYRGETQYF. DNA of the CDR3: TGCAGCGTTGAACTCGGCTATAGGGGGGAGACCCAGTACTTC.

This clone was seen a single time. The chain has TRBV7-9 and TRBJ2-3; D is undetermined. Germline CDR1 and CDR2: SEHNR and FQNEAQ (reference sequence). Deletions cut 5 bases from V and 6 bases from J, with 6 bases between. CDR3 length equals 11 residues. The CDR3 is CASSRWDTQYF. The CDR3 nucleotides are TGTGCCAGCAGCCGGTGGGATACGCAGTATTTT. Together with reference TRBV7-9 and TRBJ2-3, the CDR3 gives the full variable domain: DTGVSQNPRHKITKRGQNVTFRCDPISEHNRLYWYRQTLGQGPEFLTYFQNEAQLEKSRLLSDRFSAERPKGSFSTLEIQRTEQGDSAMYLCASSRWDTQYFGPGTRLTVL.

The chain joins TRBV7-2 to TRBJ2-3; 12 positions agree with TRBD2. Germline CDR1 and CDR2: SGHTA and FQGNSA. V shed 4 bases and J 0 bases; nucleotides not matched to a gene: 2. This CDR3 is 16 amino acids long. The CDR3 DNA sequence: TGTGCCAGCAGCTCAGGACTAGCGGGGAGCACAGATACGCAGTATTTT. It translates to CASSSGLAGSTDTQYF.

The chain is built from TRBV4-3 and TRBJ1-2; possibly TRBD1 for D (6 bases). V lost 2 bases and J lost 3, with 13 bases in between. The CDR3 loop spans 15 amino acids. The germline gives CDR1 LGHNA, CDR2 YSLEER. The CDR3 loop reads CASSQNNRDYYGYTF. The CDR3 DNA reads as TGCGCCAGCAGCCAAAATAACAGGGATTACTATGGCTACACCTTC.

V usage is TRBV29-1 and J usage is TRBJ2-5; 9 nucleotides line up with TRBD1. This CDR3 comprises 12 residues. Germline assignment: CDR1 SQVTM and CDR2 ANQGSEA. Trimming cost V 4 bases and J 6 bases; bases outside gene matches: 3. In nucleotides, the CDR3 is TGCAGCGTTGCGGACAGGGGACAGACCCAGTACTTC. Protein product: CSVADRGQTQYF.

This chain joins TRBV9 and TRBJ2-2, with TRBD1 as a possible D gene (5 bases). V lost 0 bases to trimming and J lost 6 bases, with 9 bases between them. Germline lookup yields CDR1 SGDLS and CDR2 YYNGEE. The CDR3 covers 14 residues. The CDR3, as DNA: TGTGCCAGCAGCGTAGTCAGGGATGCCGGGGAGCTGTTTTTT. This encodes CASSVVRDAGELFF.

The V call is TRBV30, the J call TRBJ2-7, with D uncertain. The CDR3 length is 13 residues. Germline V gene lookup returns CDR1 GTSNPN and CDR2 SVGIG (reference sequence). Trimming removed 0 bases from V and 3 bases from J, with 9 bases in between. Here the CDR3 reads CAWSVGTNYEQYF. In DNA, the CDR3 is TGTGCCTGGAGTGTAGGAACCAACTACGAGCAGTACTTC. The full variable domain, completed using reference TRBV30 and TRBJ2-7, is SQTIHQWPATLVQPVGSPLSLECTVEGTSNPNLYWYRQAAGRGLQLLFYSVGIGQISSEVPQNLSASRPQDRQFILSSKKLLLSDSGFYLCAWSVGTNYEQYFGPGTRLTVT.

This clone was detected only a few times. V gene TRBV29-1 combines with J gene TRBJ2-5; D gene uncertain. Trimming shortened V by 2 bases and J by 5 bases, and 12 bases separated the two germline ends. The germline V gene has CDR1 SQVTM and CDR2 ANQGSEA. The CDR3 runs to 13 residues. This chain's CDR3 is CSVETEGWETQYF. In nucleotides, the CDR3 is TGCAGCGTTGAAACGGAAGGGTGGGAGACCCAGTACTTC.

This sequence joins TRBV9 and TRBJ2-1; 7 bases align to TRBD2. The V gene's germline CDR1 is SGDLS and CDR2 YYNGEE. The CDR3 sequence is 16 residues long. After removal of 0 bases from V and 0 bases from J, the junction contained 3 bases not matched to a gene. The CDR3 DNA sequence: TGTGCCAGCAGCGTAGAAGCGGGGAGCTCCTACAATGAGCAGTTCTTC. It codes for CASSVEAGSSYNEQFF.

This chain links TRBV10-3 with TRBJ2-3, with no clear D. V dropped 2 bases and J dropped 4 bases, with 10 bases sitting between them. The CDR3 covers 14 residues. Germline V gene sequence: CDR1 ENHRY, CDR2 SYGVKD. The CDR3 DNA follows: TGTGCCATCAGTGAGGCCGCAGCCCCAGATACGCAGTATTTT. It codes for CAISEAAAPDTQYF.

The V gene is TRBV19, the J gene TRBJ2-5; a possible D gene is TRBD2 (6 bases). CDR3 size: 13 residues. Between the trimmed V and J ends, which lost 4 bases and 2 bases, there was a span of 8 bases. Germline assignment: CDR1 LNHDA and CDR2 SQIVND (reference sequence). CDR3 sequence reads: CASSTSGQETQYF. The CDR3 region has the DNA TGTGCCAGTAGTACCAGCGGGCAAGAGACCCAGTACTTC. The full variable domain, rest sourced from reference TRBV19 and TRBJ2-5, is DGGITQSPKYLFRKEGQNVTLSCEQNLNHDAMYWYRQDPGQGLRLIYYSQIVNDFQKGDIAEGYSVSREKKESFPLTVTSAQKNPTAFYLCASSTSGQETQYFGPGTRLLVL.